This record looks at one TCR beta chain sequence and its context. Because the library targeted alpha chains, this beta chain is an off-target read whose size means little. Germline-derived CDR1 and CDR2 are MNHEY and SMNVEV (reference sequence). V dropped 6 bases and J dropped 1 base, with 19 bases sitting between them. The CDR3 sequence is 17 residues long. This sample is drawn from a study of spatial heterogeneity in lung cancer. MiXCR, run by TCRdb on the 5' RACE reads, gives a single entry per CDR3 protein. The sample gives about 12,000 distinct CDR3 sequences, 6.2% of which show up once; approximately 10% is in the top ten. Documented time point: sample taken at primary tumor resection. Whole RNA came from tumor, nontumor lung or frozen PBMC and was sequenced without being sorted.

This receptor was taken from a male donor with early-stage non-small cell lung cancer. The sample here was normal lung tissue next to the tumor, taken at surgery. The V call is TRBV27, the J call TRBJ1-5; a possible D gene is TRBD1 (6 bases). In nucleotides, the CDR3 is TGTGCCAGCAGCCTAAGGGGGGGGAAGGAAAGCAATCAGCCCCAGCATTTT. Residues: CASSLRGGKESNQPQHF.